These 26 T cell receptor beta chains came from one sample sequenced in a study of T cell repertoires in breast cancer. During the second nested PCR, blocking oligonucleotides suppressed genes that were not paired. Each CDR3 protein is one row after TCRdb ran MiXCR on the emulsion pairing reads. The table has about 40,000 distinct CDR3 sequences, 35% to 50% seen once. The expanded emulsion RT-PCR method captured paired alpha and beta chains from CD8+ T cells. The sequencing sample was made of CD8+ T cells. These receptor sequences come from a pool of human donors with breast cancer or a healthy control (not recorded which).

The sample holds one count of this clonotype. A much larger clone lies one base from this, so it may be a read error. The genes are TRBV20-1 and TRBJ2-5; TRBD2 might be the D (5 bases). The CDR3 totals 16 residues. The germline V gene has CDR1 DFQATT and CDR2 SNEGSKA (reference sequence). V lost 8 bases to trimming and J lost 0 bases, with 22 bases between them. CDR3 in DNA: TGCAGTACCCCCGGCGACTACTACGGCTACCAAGAGACCCAGTACTTC. Protein product: CSTPGDYYGYQETQYF.

Only one count was recorded for this clonotype. Compared with germline, one end of the junction differs, possibly owing to a read error. The chain employs TRBV18 and TRBJ2-7; D unclear. The germline V gene encodes CDR1 KGHSH and CDR2 LQKENI. This CDR3 is 13 amino acids long. CDR3 sequence reads: CAGSPTQYYEQYF. CDR3 DNA: TGTGCCGGCTCACCGACCCAGTATTACGAGCAGTACTTC.

Details on this clonotype: At one end, the junction sequence differs from germline, possibly due to a read error. The chain joins TRBV20-1 to TRBJ1-4, with no clear D. Germline lookup yields CDR1 DFQATT and CDR2 SNEGSKA (reference sequence). The CDR3 contains 15 residues. The CDR3 here is CSARDLRTDNEKPFF. CDR3 nucleotides: TGCAGTGCTAGAGATCTAAGAACGGATAATGAAAAACCGTTTTTT.

This chain connects TRBV20-1 to TRBJ2-3, with D maybe TRBD1 (5 bases). CDR3 length: 14 amino acids. The ends were cut back, 0 bases at V and 1 base at J, with 8 bases in the middle. The germline V gene has CDR1 DFQATT and CDR2 SNEGSKA (reference sequence). The CDR3 region is CSARDQGGTDTQYF. CDR3 DNA: TGCAGTGCTAGAGATCAGGGTGGCACAGATACGCAGTATTTT.

The rearrangement joins TRBV6-2 or TRBV6-3 to TRBJ1-4, with D hard to call. The germline V gene encodes CDR1 MNHEY and CDR2 SVGEGT. The ends were cut back, 2 bases at V and 4 bases at J, with 11 bases in the middle. The CDR3 consists of 15 residues. CDR3 coding DNA: TGTGCCAGCAGTTACCGGAACAGCTTTAATGAAAAACTGTTTTTT. It yields the protein CASSYRNSFNEKLFF.

This clonotype was observed a handful of times. The chain carries TRBV6-5 and TRBJ2-7, with a possible D match to TRBD2 (5 bases). Trimming removed 3 bases from V and 5 bases from J, with 8 bases in between. CDR1 is MNHEY, CDR2 SVGAGI, per germline. The CDR3 spans 12 residues. CDR3 sequence: CASSYTGNEQYF. The CDR3 region has the DNA TGTGCCAGCAGTTATACCGGGAACGAGCAGTACTTC.

This clonotype was counted a single time. This could be a read error, since a much larger clone is one nucleotide away. J is TRBJ1-1 and V is TRBV6-5; no firm D call. The CDR3 is 10 amino acids. V was cut by 2 bases and J by 7 bases, with 2 bases left in between. Germline CDR1 and CDR2: MNHEY and SVGAGI. This CDR3 reads CASSYGEAFF. CDR3 DNA sequence: TGTGCCAGCAGTTACGGTGAAGCTTTCTTT.

The J gene is TRBJ2-7, the V gene TRBV27; unclear D gene. Germline V gene data show CDR1 as MNHEY and CDR2 as SMNVEV (reference sequence). The CDR3 length is 12 residues. V lost 8 bases and J lost 1, with 9 bases in between. Written as DNA, the CDR3 is TGTGCCAGCTACAGTAGTTCCTACGAGCAGTACTTC. Translation gives CASYSSSYEQYF.

CDR3 in DNA: TGTGCCAGCAGTCCAAGGACAGGTCTATACCAGCCCCAGCATTTT. Its protein product is CASSPRTGLYQPQHF. V usage is TRBV27 and J usage is TRBJ1-5; TRBD1 aligns across 7 bases. The CDR3 sequence is 15 residues long. The V gene's germline CDR1 is MNHEY and CDR2 SMNVEV (reference sequence). The J segment lost 7 bases and the V segment lost 5 bases, leaving 11 bases of the junction unmatched.

This chain links TRBV2 with TRBJ1-3; D remains ambiguous. Germline assignment: CDR1 SNHLY and CDR2 FYNNEI. The V end was cut by 4 bases, the J end by 11 bases, with 15 bases between. The CDR3 is made up of 13 amino acids. The CDR3 spells CASSVEAAPPIYF. CDR3 nucleotides: TGTGCCAGCAGTGTTGAGGCCGCGCCACCCATATATTTT.

The rearrangement links TRBV5-4 to TRBJ2-5, with a possible D match to TRBD2 (6 bases). Deletions cut 0 bases from V and 5 bases from J, with 11 bases between. The germline V gene encodes CDR1 SGHNT and CDR2 YYREEE (reference sequence). The CDR3 contains 14 residues. In DNA, the CDR3 is TGTGCCAGCAGCTTGGAACTAGCTGGTGAGACCCAGTACTTC. Amino acids: CASSLELAGETQYF.

This clonotype was seen more than once but under ten times. V usage is TRBV20-1 and J usage is TRBJ2-1; weak D call: TRBD2 (5 bases). CDR1 DFQATT and CDR2 SNEGSKA come from the germline V gene (reference sequence). This CDR3 region has 11 residues. Trimming left V 2 bases short and J 9 bases short, with 8 bases between. CDR3: CSARPGLEQFF. Here the CDR3 DNA reads TGCAGTGCTAGACCTGGACTTGAGCAGTTCTTC.

The chain combines TRBV28 with TRBJ2-7, with 10 bases identical to TRBD1. This CDR3 contains 15 residues. The trim removed 3 bases at V and 3 bases at J, leaving 5 bases unmatched. Germline V gene lookup returns CDR1 MDHEN and CDR2 SYDVKM. CDR3 sequence reads: CASSFRDRGLYEQYF. The CDR3 DNA is TGTGCCAGCAGTTTCCGTGACAGGGGGCTCTACGAGCAGTACTTC.

This clonotype was seen a few times. This sequence joins TRBV7-2 and TRBJ2-3; 11 bases line up with TRBD2. Germline lookup yields CDR1 SGHTA and CDR2 FQGNSA. The CDR3 loop spans 19 amino acids. V lost 5 bases to trimming and J lost 0 bases; unmatched junction nucleotides: 13. The chain's CDR3 is CASSGGVLAGGTSTDTQYF. Here the CDR3 DNA reads TGTGCCAGCAGCGGCGGGGTTCTAGCGGGAGGCACAAGCACAGATACGCAGTATTTT.

The chain links TRBV28 to TRBJ1-2; D might be TRBD1 (6 bases). Per germline, CDR1 MDHEN and CDR2 SYDVKM. This CDR3 has 13 amino acids. Trimming pared 2 bases from V and 7 bases from J, leaving 11 bases between. This chain's CDR3 is CASSLRGNTGYTF. Here the CDR3 DNA reads TGTGCCAGCAGTTTAAGGGGGAATACTGGCTACACCTTC.

CDR3 DNA: TGTGCCAGCAGCGGGGACAGGGGGCGCACAGATACGCAGTATTTT. This codes for CASSGDRGRTDTQYF. This rearrangement joins TRBV7-9 to TRBJ2-3, with 12 bases lining up with TRBD1. This CDR3 has 15 residues. V lost 5 bases to trimming and J lost 1 base; unmatched junction nucleotides: 1. CDR1 SEHNR and CDR2 FQNEAQ come from the germline V gene (reference sequence).

On this clonotype itself: Being one base from a much bigger clone, this may be a read error. The rearrangement uses TRBV2 and TRBJ2-3; 7 bases are shared with TRBD2. CDR1 and CDR2 from the germline V gene are SNHLY and FYNNEI. The junction had 8 bases not matched to a gene; V was cut back by 3 bases and J by 2 bases. The CDR3 extends over 16 amino acids. The CDR3 DNA reads TGTGCCAGCAGTGAGGGTGGCGGGACTAACACAGATACGCAGTATTTT. Encoded protein: CASSEGGGTNTDTQYF.

The chain combines TRBV27 with TRBJ1-2; tentative D call: TRBD1 (6 bases). The V end lost 1 base, the J end lost 5 bases, and 8 bases lay between the germline ends. The CDR3 contains 13 residues. CDR1 is MNHEY, CDR2 SMNVEV, per germline (reference sequence). CDR3 residues: CASSLYRDYGYTF. The DNA for the CDR3 is TGTGCCAGCAGTTTATACAGGGATTATGGCTACACCTTC.

About this clonotype itself: A much larger clone differs by one base, so this may be a read error. The chain is built from TRBV6-2 or TRBV6-3 and TRBJ2-3; 9 bases are a match to TRBD2. The CDR3 totals 13 residues. Unmatched junction bases numbered 4, after V lost 6 bases and J lost 6 bases. CDR1 is MNHEY, CDR2 SVGEGT, per germline. The CDR3 is CASRQGLADTQYF. Here the CDR3 DNA reads TGTGCCAGCAGACAAGGACTAGCGGATACGCAGTATTTT.

This clonotype was counted only a few times. The chain uses TRBV3-1 and TRBJ2-7; 8 nucleotides align to TRBD1. There are 15 residues in the CDR3. Germline values: CDR1 LGHDT, CDR2 YNNKEL (reference sequence). V shed 1 base, J shed 6 bases, and the junction held 8 bases outside the gene matches. The CDR3 is CASSQGPQGAFEQYF. CDR3 sequence (DNA): TGTGCCAGCAGCCAAGGTCCCCAGGGGGCTTTCGAGCAGTACTTC.

In this sample, this clonotype turned up many times. The V call is TRBV6-5, the J call TRBJ1-2; a possible D gene is TRBD1 (6 bases). The CDR3 loop spans 16 amino acids. The V gene lost 2 bases and the J gene lost 4 bases, with 17 bases spanning the gap. Germline CDR1 MNHEY, CDR2 SVGAGI. Here the CDR3 reads CASSYQTGAGGYGYTF. The CDR3 DNA reads TGTGCCAGCAGTTACCAGACAGGAGCTGGGGGCTATGGCTACACCTTC.

The chain recombines TRBV5-1 with TRBJ1-2, with a weak D call TRBD1 (6 bases). The V and J ends lost 4 bases and 8 bases respectively, with 12 bases between them. Per germline, CDR1 SGHRS and CDR2 YFSETQ. CDR3 length: 12 amino acids. The DNA of the CDR3 is TGCGCCAGCAGCACAGACCAGGGGGGCTACACCTTC. Its translation is CASSTDQGGYTF.

This clonotype was observed many times. The chain couples TRBV27 to TRBJ2-7; the match to TRBD2 covers 8 bases. J lost 3 bases, V lost 2 bases, and 3 bases had no gene match. The germline V gene has CDR1 MNHEY and CDR2 SMNVEV (reference sequence). This CDR3 contains 14 residues. CDR3 sequence: CASSLQGLVYEQYF. In nucleotides, the CDR3 is TGTGCCAGCAGTTTACAGGGACTAGTCTACGAGCAGTACTTC.

This clonotype appeared many times. The chain uses TRBV15 and TRBJ2-5; D gene ambiguous. CDR1 is LNHNV and CDR2 is YYDKDF in the germline V gene (reference sequence). Trimming stripped 0 bases from V and 2 bases from J, with 10 bases between. The CDR3 is 15 amino acids. Here the CDR3 DNA reads TGTGCCACCAGCAGAGATCCAGGCAGTCAAGAGACCCAGTACTTC. The encoded protein is CATSRDPGSQETQYF.

The gene calls are TRBV7-9 and TRBJ2-1, with TRBD2 matching over 10 bases. V lost 5 bases, J lost 9 bases, and 4 bases stayed unmatched. From germline, CDR1 is SEHNR and CDR2 FQNEAQ (reference sequence). This CDR3 has 13 residues. The CDR3 loop is CASSGRLAGEQFF. The DNA of the CDR3 is TGTGCCAGCAGCGGCCGACTAGCGGGTGAGCAGTTCTTC.

This clonotype has a handful of counts. The chain has TRBV3-1 and TRBJ1-1, with D hard to call. This CDR3 is built from 15 residues. Germline V CDR1 and CDR2: LGHDT, YNNKEL (reference sequence). Trimming shortened V by 4 bases and J by 4 bases, and 16 bases separated the two germline ends. CDR3 residues: CASSPAQDFRTEAFF. The CDR3 nucleotides read TGTGCCAGCAGCCCAGCCCAGGACTTCCGCACTGAAGCTTTCTTT.